Listed here are 29 T cell receptor beta chains from one sample, sequenced in a study of blood T cell repertoires in COVID-19 (dated by TCRdb to 2018 to 2020). Library prep was done by the immunoSEQ multiplex PCR assay. TCRdb obtained this table from immuneACCESS and retained in-frame rearrangements with V and J assigned. These tables miss some clones; where compared with another copy, unresolved V genes account for less than half of the shortfall, and the remainder is unexplained. Here the sample has 490,000 or so clones; roughly 90% occur a single time. Clones ranked in the top ten supply about 1.7% of the sample. The specimen sequenced was PBMCs or T cells enriched from blood (not recorded which). The receptors come from a woman aged 40 to 49 who had recovered from COVID-19.

The chain joins TRBV3-1 (or the pseudogene TRBV3-2) to TRBJ2-1, with TRBD2 matching 11 bases. The junction had 10 bases not matched to a gene; V was cut back by 0 bases and J by 3 bases. Germline V CDR1 and CDR2: LGHDT, YNNKEL (reference sequence). The CDR3 is 19 amino acids. CDR3 in DNA: TGTGCCAGCAGCCAAGATTTGATAGCGGGAGGGCCCCTCTACAATGAGCAGTTCTTC. This encodes CASSQDLIAGGPLYNEQFF.

The V gene is TRBV6-2 or TRBV6-3, the J gene TRBJ1-4, with no clear D. Germline V CDR1 and CDR2: MNHEY, SVGEGT. This CDR3 has 19 amino acids. V shed 0 bases and J shed 2 bases, with 19 bases lying between them. The CDR3: CASSYSIPTGSTTNEKLFF. Written as DNA, the CDR3 is TGTGCCAGCAGTTACTCGATTCCTACGGGTAGCACGACTAATGAAAAACTGTTTTTT.

J is TRBJ2-3 and V is TRBV29-1; tentatively, D is TRBD2 (7 bases). With 7 bases removed from V and 6 bases from J, the gap between germline ends came to 26 bases. The CDR3 is made up of 16 amino acids. Looked up from germline, CDR1 is SQVTM and CDR2 is ANQGSEA. CDR3 in amino acids: CSARTRAGHLRDTQYF. The CDR3 DNA follows: TGCAGCGCCCGGACGCGAGCGGGACACCTCAGGGATACGCAGTATTTT.

For the CDR3, the DNA is TGTGCCAGCAGCAAGGACAGGGGGACCGGGGAGCTGTTTTTT. Its translation: CASSKDRGTGELFF. This chain joins TRBV11-3 and TRBJ2-2, with 10 bases identical to TRBD1. Trimming removed 5 bases from V and 5 bases from J; junction bases left unmatched: 2. CDR3 length: 14 amino acids. Germline-derived CDR1 and CDR2 are SGHNT and YENEEA.

The rearrangement links TRBV11-2 to TRBJ1-1; 9 positions agree with TRBD1. In germline, CDR1 is SGHAT, CDR2 FQNNGV. J lost 5 bases, V lost 5 bases, and 6 bases had no gene match. The CDR3 runs to 14 residues. The DNA of the CDR3 is TGTGCCAGCAGCAAGGACAGGGGTTGGACTGAAGCTTTCTTT. Protein: CASSKDRGWTEAFF. Using reference TRBV11-2 and TRBJ1-1 for the parts outside the CDR3, the full variable domain is EAGVAQSPRYKIIEKRQSVAFWCNPISGHATLYWYQQILGQGPKLLIQFQNNGVVDDSQLPKDRFSAERLKGVDSTLKIQPAKLEDSAVYLCASSKDRGWTEAFFGQGTRLTVV.

This chain connects TRBV24-1 to TRBJ1-2, with D perhaps TRBD1 (5 bases). Trimming cost V 1 base and J 5 bases, with 7 bases left between them. CDR1 is KGHDR, CDR2 SFDVKD, per germline. This CDR3 has 13 amino acids. The CDR3 nucleotides read TGTGCCACCAGTGATTTACAGGCGTATGGCTACACCTTC. This translates into CATSDLQAYGYTF.

The chain couples TRBV6-5 to TRBJ1-1; perhaps TRBD1 as D (5 bases). The CDR3 is 14 residues long. V was trimmed by 2 bases and J by 11 bases, leaving 18 bases between them. From germline, CDR1 is MNHEY and CDR2 SVGAGI. CDR3 loop: CASSYAPQPGGAFF. CDR3 DNA sequence: TGTGCCAGCAGTTACGCCCCCCAGCCCGGGGGTGCTTTCTTT.

J is TRBJ1-1 and V is TRBV2; D perhaps matches TRBD1 (5 bases). This CDR3 region has 15 residues. Trimming left V 2 bases short and J 5 bases short, with 15 bases between. CDR1 is SNHLY, CDR2 FYNNEI, per germline. CDR3 bases: TGTGCCAGCAGTGAATTGGGGGGGATTGGTACTGAAGCTTTCTTT. Translated: CASSELGGIGTEAFF.

The chain joins TRBV3-1 (or the pseudogene TRBV3-2) to TRBJ2-1, with D perhaps TRBD2 (7 bases). Trimming took 2 bases from V and 6 from J, leaving 11 bases between them. Per germline, CDR1 LGHDT and CDR2 YNNKEL (reference sequence). This CDR3 region has 14 residues. The CDR3, as DNA: TGTGCCAGCAGCCAAAGAGGGGGGGGCAATGAGCAGTTCTTC. As protein: CASSQRGGGNEQFF.

This chain connects TRBV11-2 to TRBJ2-7, with D possibly being TRBD1 (5 bases). The CDR3 spans 15 residues. V gave up 3 bases and J gave up 0 bases, with 12 bases separating them. CDR1 and CDR2 from the germline V gene are SGHAT and FQNNGV. The CDR3 here is CASSLGRVNSYEQYF. In DNA, the CDR3 is TGTGCCAGCAGCTTGGGCAGGGTAAACTCCTACGAGCAGTACTTC.

This chain uses TRBV7-6 with TRBJ1-1; TRBD1 might be the D (6 bases). The CDR3 sequence is 17 residues long. V was cut by 2 bases and J by 1 base, with 17 bases left in between. CDR1 is SGHVS and CDR2 is FNYEAQ in the germline V gene. The CDR3 protein is CASSLRGGEVTNTEAFF. The CDR3 region has the DNA TGTGCCAGCAGCTTAAGGGGGGGAGAAGTTACGAACACTGAAGCTTTCTTT.

J is TRBJ2-5 and V is TRBV29-1, with a weak D call TRBD2 (6 bases). The germline V gene encodes CDR1 SQVTM and CDR2 ANQGSEA. V was trimmed by 7 bases and J by 6 bases, leaving 15 bases between them. This CDR3 spans 12 amino acids. The CDR3: CSAAPGEQTQYF. The CDR3 region has the DNA TGCAGCGCGGCCCCGGGGGAGCAGACCCAGTACTTC.

The chain uses TRBV14 and TRBJ2-3; 10 positions agree with TRBD2. Germline values: CDR1 SGHDN, CDR2 FVKESK. This CDR3 contains 16 residues. J lost 2 bases, V lost 4 bases, and 6 bases had no gene match. This CDR3 reads CASSPGLAELTDTQYF. CDR3 nucleotide sequence: TGTGCCAGCAGCCCAGGACTAGCGGAGCTCACAGATACGCAGTATTTT. Filled out from reference TRBV14 and TRBJ2-3, the complete variable domain reads EAGVTQFPSHSVIEKGQTVTLRCDPISGHDNLYWYRRVMGKEIKFLLHFVKESKQDESGMPNNRFLAERTGGTYSTLKVQPAELEDSGVYFCASSPGLAELTDTQYFGPGTRLTVL.

V and J are TRBV30 and TRBJ1-5, with D uncertain. With 4 bases removed from V and 2 bases from J, the gap between germline ends came to 9 bases. CDR3 length: 13 residues. In germline, CDR1 is GTSNPN, CDR2 SVGIG (reference sequence). This chain's CDR3 is CAWNREGNQPQHF. CDR3 coding DNA: TGTGCCTGGAACCGGGAGGGCAATCAGCCCCAGCATTTT.

The chain has TRBV7-2 and TRBJ2-1; 9 bases line up with TRBD2. The V gene's germline CDR1 is SGHTA and CDR2 FQGNSA. Germline trimming cut 3 bases from V and 3 bases from J; bases unmatched to any gene: 3. The CDR3 loop spans 15 amino acids. CDR3 region: CASSFGTSRYNEQFF. The CDR3 coding sequence is TGTGCCAGCAGCTTTGGGACTAGCCGCTACAATGAGCAGTTCTTC.

The rearrangement uses TRBV27 and TRBJ1-1, with D maybe TRBD1 (5 bases). Germline V CDR1 and CDR2: MNHEY, SMNVEV (reference sequence). Trimming took 3 bases from V and 4 from J, leaving 12 bases between them. This CDR3 is built from 14 residues. In DNA form, the CDR3 reads TGTGCCAGCAGTTTCCCCGGGGGTAGCACTGAAGCTTTCTTT. Residues: CASSFPGGSTEAFF.

The rearrangement links TRBV4-3 to TRBJ1-4; TRBD1 might be the D (5 bases). The V gene's germline CDR1 is LGHNA and CDR2 YSLEER. The CDR3 spans 14 residues. The V end lost 8 bases, the J end lost 0 bases, and 10 bases lay between the germline ends. The DNA for the CDR3 is TGCGCCAGCTCCCCAGGGACAACTAATGAAAAACTGTTTTTT. Protein: CASSPGTTNEKLFF.

The rearrangement uses TRBV5-4 and TRBJ1-2, with D hard to call. CDR3 length: 16 residues. Germline CDR1 reads SGHNT; CDR2 reads YYREEE (reference sequence). V was clipped by 4 bases and J by 0 bases, with 16 bases between them. CDR3 sequence (DNA): TGTGCCAGCAGCCCCAGCCTCAGCGAGTCTAACTATGGCTACACCTTC. Amino acids: CASSPSLSESNYGYTF.

V usage is TRBV7-2 and J usage is TRBJ2-7; possible D gene TRBD2, 6 bases. Trimming stripped 6 bases from V and 8 bases from J, with 32 bases between. The CDR3 runs 18 residues. From germline, CDR1 is SGHTA and CDR2 FQGNSA. Written as DNA, the CDR3 is TGTGCCAGCAGTCACGATAACTCCTGGGACTCCGCGGTATTGAAGCAGTACTTC. Residues: CASSHDNSWDSAVLKQYF. The whole variable domain, remainder taken from reference TRBV7-2 and TRBJ2-7, is GAGVSQSPSNKVTEKGKDVELRCDPISGHTALYWYRQSLGQGLEFLIYFQGNSAPDKSGLPSDRFSAERTGGSVSTLTIQRTQQEDSAVYLCASSHDNSWDSAVLKQYFGPGTRLTVT.

The CDR3: CASSSYYSGGPGEQFF. The CDR3 coding sequence is TGTGCCAGCAGCTCGTACTATTCGGGAGGGCCGGGTGAGCAGTTCTTC. The chain employs TRBV7-2 and TRBJ2-1; 8 bases fit TRBD2. The J segment lost 9 bases and the V segment lost 4 bases, leaving 14 bases of the junction unmatched. The CDR3 covers 16 residues. Per the germline V gene, CDR1 is SGHTA and CDR2 is FQGNSA. Based on the CDR3 plus reference TRBV7-2 and TRBJ2-1, the full variable domain is GAGVSQSPSNKVTEKGKDVELRCDPISGHTALYWYRQSLGQGLEFLIYFQGNSAPDKSGLPSDRFSAERTGGSVSTLTIQRTQQEDSAVYLCASSSYYSGGPGEQFFGPGTRLTVL.

This chain links TRBV15 with TRBJ1-4; 9 positions agree with TRBD1. This CDR3 comprises 14 residues. Germline loops: CDR1 LNHNV, CDR2 YYDKDF (reference sequence). V gave up 5 bases and J gave up 8 bases; unmatched junction bases: 6. The CDR3 nucleotides are TGTGCCACCAGCCGGGACAGGGTAGGCGAAAAACTGTTTTTT. It encodes CATSRDRVGEKLFF. Complete variable domain (other parts from reference TRBV15 and TRBJ1-4): DAMVIQNPRYQVTQFGKPVTLSCSQTLNHNVMYWYQQKSSQAPKLLFHYYDKDFNNEADTPDNFQSRRPNTSFCFLDIRSPGLGDTAMYLCATSRDRVGEKLFFGSGTQLSVL.

This chain joins TRBV23-1 and TRBJ1-5; TRBD1 matches at 8 bases. TRBV23-1 is an ORF for which the function is uncertain. V gave up 0 bases and J gave up 12 bases; unmatched junction bases: 13. The CDR3 is 16 residues long. For the CDR3, the DNA is TGCGCCAGCAGTCAATCGGACAGGGTCACTCTTCTGGTCCAGCATTTT. As protein: CASSQSDRVTLLVQHF.

This clone is a singleton in its sample. This chain connects TRBV7-2 to TRBJ1-1; weak D call: TRBD1 (5 bases). The CDR3 length is 14 residues. Trimming removed 5 bases from V and 4 bases from J, with 14 bases in between. The germline V gene encodes CDR1 SGHTA and CDR2 FQGNSA. The DNA of the CDR3 is TGTGCCAGCAGCAAAGGGGCCGGGAGCACTGAAGCTTTCTTT. Amino acid sequence: CASSKGAGSTEAFF.

The chain carries TRBV28 and TRBJ1-1; D might be TRBD1 (5 bases). Germline V lookup: CDR1 MDHEN, CDR2 SYDVKM. This CDR3 is built from 14 residues. Trimming cost V 7 bases and J 7 bases, with 19 bases left between them. CDR3 region: CASTESVGRGEAFF. DNA for the CDR3: TGTGCCAGCACGGAATCGGTAGGTAGGGGTGAAGCTTTCTTT.

The chain uses TRBV30 and TRBJ2-3, with 9 bases aligning to TRBD1. V was pared by 1 base and J by 7 bases, with 9 bases of the junction left unmatched. The CDR3 totals 15 residues. The germline V gene has CDR1 GTSNPN and CDR2 SVGIG (reference sequence). The CDR3 coding sequence is TGTGCCTGGAGTGGGGGGACAGGGACCATGTATACGCAGTATTTT. Amino acids: CAWSGGTGTMYTQYF.

The rearrangement uses TRBV2 and TRBJ1-1; 7 bases agree with TRBD1. The V gene end was trimmed by 4 bases and the J gene end by 0 bases; junction bases not matched to a gene: 2. Germline V lookup: CDR1 SNHLY, CDR2 FYNNEI. This CDR3 has 14 amino acids. The CDR3 here is CASSATGLNTEAFF. The CDR3 DNA reads as TGTGCCAGCAGTGCGACAGGGTTGAACACTGAAGCTTTCTTT. The entire variable domain, with the rest obtained from reference TRBV2 and TRBJ1-1, is as follows: EPEVTQTPSHQVTQMGQEVILRCVPISNHLYFYWYRQILGQKVEFLVSFYNNEISEKSEIFDDQFSVERPDGSNFTLKIRSTKLEDSAMYFCASSATGLNTEAFFGQGTRLTVV.

J is TRBJ2-5 and V is TRBV7-9; a possible D gene is TRBD1 (7 bases). Germline loops: CDR1 SEHNR, CDR2 FQNEAQ (reference sequence). V was cut by 3 bases and J by 3 bases, with 11 bases left in between. This CDR3 comprises 14 residues. For the CDR3, the DNA is TGTGCCAGCAGCTTTGGAGGGACAGAAGAGACCCAGTACTTC. Translation gives CASSFGGTEETQYF.

This chain joins TRBV27 and TRBJ1-1; possibly TRBD1 for D (6 bases). The CDR3 contains 15 residues. The V and J ends lost 0 bases and 5 bases respectively, with 13 bases between them. Per the germline V gene, CDR1 is MNHEY and CDR2 is SMNVEV (reference sequence). The CDR3 DNA sequence: TGTGCCAGCAGTTTATCAAGGGGGTGGGGAACTGAAGCTTTCTTT. Translated, it gives CASSLSRGWGTEAFF.

This chain connects TRBV11-2 to TRBJ2-1, with 15 bases aligning to TRBD2. Germline V gives CDR1 SGHAT, CDR2 FQNNGV. The CDR3 has 17 residues. Germline trimming cut 5 bases from V and 13 bases from J; bases unmatched to any gene: 15. The CDR3 sequence is CASSPGLAGGPRTTQFF. DNA for the CDR3: TGTGCCAGCAGCCCCGGACTAGCGGGAGGGCCTCGAACCACACAGTTCTTC.